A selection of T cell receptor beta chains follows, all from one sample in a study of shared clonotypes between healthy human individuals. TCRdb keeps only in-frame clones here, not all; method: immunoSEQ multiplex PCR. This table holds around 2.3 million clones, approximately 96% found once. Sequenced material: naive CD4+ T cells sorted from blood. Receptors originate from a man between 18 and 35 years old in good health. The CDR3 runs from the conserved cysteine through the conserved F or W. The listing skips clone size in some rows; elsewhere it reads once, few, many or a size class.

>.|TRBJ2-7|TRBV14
CASSQVTGIAYEQYF
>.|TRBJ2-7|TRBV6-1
CASKKGQISYEQYF
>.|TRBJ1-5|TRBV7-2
CASSTGVQPQHF
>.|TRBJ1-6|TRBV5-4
CASSPEYRVNSPLHF
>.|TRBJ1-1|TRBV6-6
CASSYRADSTEAFF
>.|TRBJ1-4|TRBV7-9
CASSPRQAGNEKLFF
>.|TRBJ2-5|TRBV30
CAWSVIGRQETQYF
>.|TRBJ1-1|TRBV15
CATSPGTVNTEAFF
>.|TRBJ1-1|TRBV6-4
CASSDSPGGTEAFF
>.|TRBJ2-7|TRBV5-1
CASSQGLAGTYEQYF
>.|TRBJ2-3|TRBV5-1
CASSFGTSGGITDTQYF
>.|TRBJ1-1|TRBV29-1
CSVSGSMNTEAFF
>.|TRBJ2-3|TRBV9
CASSVAGGITDTQYF
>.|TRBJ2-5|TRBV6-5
CASSYGGRTQYF
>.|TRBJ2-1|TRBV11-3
CASSSTSGWSYNEQFF
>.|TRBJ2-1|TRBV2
CASSRHKIGWDEQFF
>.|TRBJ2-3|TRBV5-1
CASSVGVSTDTQYF
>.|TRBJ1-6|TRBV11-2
CASRSIRGQVTPLHF
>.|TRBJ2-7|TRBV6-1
CASMVRERYEQYF
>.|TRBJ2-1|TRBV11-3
CASSGPNNEQFF
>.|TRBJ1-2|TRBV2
CASVTGPPYGYTF
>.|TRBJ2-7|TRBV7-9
CASSLGVSGRAGGEQYF
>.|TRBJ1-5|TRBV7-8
CASSVTSNQPQHF
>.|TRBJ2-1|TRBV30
CASGTGDEQFF
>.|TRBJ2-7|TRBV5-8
CASSPGLSQYEQYF
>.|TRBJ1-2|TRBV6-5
CASRTDGNYGYTF
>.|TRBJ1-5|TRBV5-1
CASSLGGGNNQPQHF
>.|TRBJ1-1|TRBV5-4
CASSSGAGRNTEAFF
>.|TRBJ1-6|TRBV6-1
CASSEEGTPYNSPLHF
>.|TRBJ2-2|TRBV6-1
CASSATRDKATGELFF
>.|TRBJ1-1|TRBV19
CASRSRFMNTEAFF
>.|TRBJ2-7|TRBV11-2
CASSLEREGREQYF
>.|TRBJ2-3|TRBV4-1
CASSLMGVDTQYF
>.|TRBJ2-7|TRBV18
CASSPLLRDGFSYEQYF
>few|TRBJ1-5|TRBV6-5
CASSGSGNQPQHF
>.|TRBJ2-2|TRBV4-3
CASSRTNGGELFF
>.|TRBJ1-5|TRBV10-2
CASSDGTGNQPQHF
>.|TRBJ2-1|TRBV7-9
CASSPGPSSYNEQFF
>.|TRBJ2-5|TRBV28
CASSTGGLGETQYF
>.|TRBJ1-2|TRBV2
CASSRDPTFLGYTF
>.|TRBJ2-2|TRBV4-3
CASSPLPTGLNTGELFF
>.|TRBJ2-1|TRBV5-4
CASSSLGETGASYNEQFF
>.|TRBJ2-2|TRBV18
CATPIQGRSWELFF
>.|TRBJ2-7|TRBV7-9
CASSYLLGPYEQYF
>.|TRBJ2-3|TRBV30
CAWTSTDTQYF
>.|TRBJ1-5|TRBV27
CASSQGPSVGPQHF
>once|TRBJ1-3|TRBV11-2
CASSLGWGPRSGNTIYF